This T cell receptor (beta chain) was identified during a study of T cell changes during pregnancy in multiple sclerosis. CDR1 and CDR2 (germline): MNHNY, SVGAGI (reference sequence). V lost 2 bases, J lost 3 bases, and 4 bases stayed unmatched. The CDR3 runs 15 residues. This table comes from immunoSEQ multiplex PCR, and its TCRdb copy is limited to in-frame clones, with some not included. The sample lists 55,000 to 65,000 clones, more than 85% occurring once. This clonotype was sampled from a female donor with multiple sclerosis, enrolled in a pregnancy study. This specimen consisted of peripheral blood, obtained in the first trimester of pregnancy. V and J are TRBV6-6 and TRBJ2-5, with 9 bases identical to TRBD2. CDR3 sequence (DNA): TGTGCCAGCAGTTACATGCGGGGGGGGGAAGAGACCCAGTACTTC. Translation: CASSYMRGGEETQYF.